This T cell receptor beta chain was recorded in a study of cytomegalovirus exposure and HLA in healthy donors. This clone has just one count. Its antigen is unidentified. The PCR employed 60 Vbeta primers together with 13 Jbeta primers. The table came from immunoSEQ multiplex PCR; TCRdb's copy has only in-frame clones and leaves some out. The sample lists roughly 120,000 clones; less than 70% were seen once. Broader study findings: In a later analysis, productive TCRs from donors in an Asian-associated ancestry cluster reportedly carried fewer N-insertions than the cohort mean.

This sequence was found in a young woman in good health and CMV-seronegative. Sample: PBMCs.

The CDR3 reads CASSEGRLQGYGYTF. In nucleotides, the CDR3 is TGTGCCAGCAGTGAAGGTCGACTGCAGGGGTATGGCTACACCTTC. V usage is TRBV6-1 and J usage is TRBJ1-2, with a tentative D call TRBD1 (6 bases). This CDR3 spans 15 amino acids. V lost 1 base to trimming and J lost 5 bases, with 14 bases between them. Germline V CDR1 and CDR2: MNHNS, SASEGT.